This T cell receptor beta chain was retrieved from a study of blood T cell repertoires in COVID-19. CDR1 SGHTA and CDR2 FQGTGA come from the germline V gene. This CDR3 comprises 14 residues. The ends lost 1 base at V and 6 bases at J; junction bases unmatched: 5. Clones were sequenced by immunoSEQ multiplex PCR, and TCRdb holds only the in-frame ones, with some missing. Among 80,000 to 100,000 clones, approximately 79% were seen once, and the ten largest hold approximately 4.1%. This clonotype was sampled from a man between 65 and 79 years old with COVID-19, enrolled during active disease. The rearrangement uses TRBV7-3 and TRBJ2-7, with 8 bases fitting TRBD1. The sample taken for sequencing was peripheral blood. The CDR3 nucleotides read TGTGCCAGCAGCTTAAACCAGGGGGCAGGCGAGCAGTACTTC. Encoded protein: CASSLNQGAGEQYF.